This paragraph reports one T cell receptor beta chain. The sample contains more than one DNA sequence encoding this CDR3. Libraries were prepared by immunoSEQ multiplex PCR; TCRdb keeps only in-frame clonotypes and omits some of them. The data contain a few million clones, approximately 94% of them singletons. There are 15 residues in the CDR3. V was pared by 1 base and J by 0 bases, with 8 bases between. The germline V gene has CDR1 SGDLS and CDR2 YYNGEE. The entry originates in a study of shared clonotypes between healthy human individuals. About the study: The plates for each donor numbered three CD4 naive, three CD4 memory, two CD8 naive and one CD8 memory.

This chain joins TRBV9 and TRBJ2-1, with D maybe TRBD2 (6 bases). This sequence originates from a man between 18 and 29 years old in good health. Sample: naive CD4+ T cells sorted from blood. The sample's subset: CD45RA+ positively selected. CDR3 in DNA: TGTGCCAGCAGCGTAACGGGGGACTCCTACAATGAGCAGTTCTTC. It encodes CASSVTGDSYNEQFF.